Presented here are 11 T cell receptor beta chains from one specimen sequenced in a study of CD8 T cells in ankylosing spondylitis (dated by TCRdb to about 2017). Library preparation was by 5' RACE. Data came from an Illumina HiSeq 2500. TCRdb trimmed the raw reads at Q25, called clones with MiXCR and kept productive beta chains. Identical CDR3 protein sequences are pooled into one entry, listed with their most common genes and DNA. The sample table contains 250,000 to 400,000 distinct CDR3 sequences; only one count was recorded for 11% of them. Roughly 9% of the sample is taken by the ten largest. The sample was blood, either unsorted or a sorted T cell fraction (not recorded which). The receptors stem from a female donor with ankylosing spondylitis or in good health (not recorded which).

In this sample, this clonotype turned up many times. The chain is built from TRBV5-1 and TRBJ2-2, with TRBD1 matching 10 bases. Germline V CDR1 and CDR2: SGHRS, YFSETQ. V shed 7 bases, J shed 2 bases, and the junction held 5 bases outside the gene matches. This CDR3 spans 15 amino acids. CDR3 coding DNA: TGCGCCAGCCAGACAGGGGGCAAAAACACCGGGGAGCTGTTTTTT. This translates into CASQTGGKNTGELFF.

This clonotype has a count of ten or more. The chain recombines TRBV20-1 with TRBJ2-1; a weak D match, TRBD2 (6 bases). The V gene lost 5 bases and the J gene lost 5 bases, with 22 bases spanning the gap. Per germline, CDR1 DFQATT and CDR2 SNEGSKA (reference sequence). This CDR3 spans 16 amino acids. The CDR3 nucleotides are TGCAGTGCTGGACCTCCGGGACTCACGACGAACAATGAGCAGTTCTTC. Translation gives CSAGPPGLTTNNEQFF.

As concerns this clonotype: A much bigger clone sits one base away, suggesting this may be a read error. V usage is TRBV28 and J usage is TRBJ2-1, with 13 bases aligning to TRBD2. The CDR3 has 16 residues. J gave up 0 bases and V 6 bases, and 2 bases lay outside the gene matches. CDR1 and CDR2 (germline): MDHEN, SYDVKM. In DNA, the CDR3 is TGTGCCAGCAGAAGGACTAGCGGGAGCTCCTACAATGAGCAGTTCTTC. This sequence encodes CASRRTSGSSYNEQFF. Full variable domain (rest looked up from reference TRBV28 and TRBJ2-1): DVKVTQSSRYLVKRTGEKVFLECVQDMDHENMFWYRQDPGLGLRLIYFSYDVKMKEKGDIPEGYSVSREKKERFSLILESASTNQTSMYLCASRRTSGSSYNEQFFGPGTRLTVL.

This chain uses TRBV29-1 with TRBJ2-7; 10 nucleotides line up with TRBD1. With 3 bases clipped from V and 4 bases from J, the junction kept 3 bases outside the gene matches. Germline V gives CDR1 SQVTM, CDR2 ANQGSEA. The CDR3 is 13 amino acids. This CDR3 reads CSVDGQGGYEQYF. CDR3 coding DNA: TGCAGCGTTGATGGACAGGGGGGGTACGAGCAGTACTTC.

This clonotype was seen a handful of times. The chain recombines TRBV5-1 with TRBJ2-7; D is uncertain. With 0 bases removed from V and 5 bases from J, the gap between germline ends came to 15 bases. Germline V lookup: CDR1 SGHRS, CDR2 YFSETQ. The CDR3 contains 15 residues. The CDR3 protein is CASSLEGIGFDEQYF. Written as DNA, the CDR3 is TGCGCCAGCAGCTTGGAAGGAATCGGGTTTGACGAGCAGTACTTC.

There are many counts of this clonotype. The chain is built from TRBV5-1 and TRBJ2-2; D gene ambiguous. The CDR3 runs 14 residues. Germline lookup yields CDR1 SGHRS and CDR2 YFSETQ. The V gene lost 5 bases and the J gene lost 0 bases, with 8 bases spanning the gap. The CDR3 sequence is CASRVRSNTGELFF. Here the CDR3 DNA reads TGCGCCAGCAGGGTTCGATCGAACACCGGGGAGCTGTTTTTT.

Ten or more counts support this clonotype. J is TRBJ2-3 and V is TRBV6-1; perhaps TRBD1 as D (5 bases). From germline, CDR1 is MNHNS and CDR2 SASEGT. The CDR3 covers 14 residues. The CDR3 sequence is CASTRQGGTDTQYF. The CDR3 nucleotides are TGTGCGTCCACCCGCCAGGGCGGCACAGATACGCAGTATTTT.

Ten or more counts support this clonotype. This chain links TRBV10-2 with TRBJ1-5; 7 positions match TRBD1. V shed 2 bases, J shed 4 bases, and the junction held 5 bases outside the gene matches. This CDR3 spans 15 amino acids. Germline-derived CDR1 and CDR2 are WSHSY and SAAADI. CDR3 region: CASSEMTGSNQPQHF. DNA of the CDR3: TGCGCCAGCAGTGAGATGACAGGGAGTAATCAGCCCCAGCATTTT.

This clonotype came up many times. The chain links TRBV24-1 to TRBJ2-4, with 10 bases fitting TRBD1. The ends lost 2 bases at V and 3 bases at J; junction bases unmatched: 6. Germline V CDR1 and CDR2: KGHDR, SFDVKD. The CDR3 runs to 17 residues. The CDR3 nucleotides read TGTGCCACCAGTGATTCTCGGACAGGGGGGGACAAAAACATTCAGTACTTC. Translation gives CATSDSRTGGDKNIQYF.

This clonotype has a count of ten or more. The CDR3 DNA reads as TGTGCCAGCAGTTGGGGACAGGGGCTAAACACCGGGGAGCTGTTTTTT. Translation: CASSWGQGLNTGELFF. The chain joins TRBV5-5 to TRBJ2-2; 10 nucleotides agree with TRBD1. The CDR3 runs 16 residues. Trimming took 5 bases from V and 2 from J; bases not matched to a gene: 6. Germline values: CDR1 SGHKS, CDR2 YYEKEE (reference sequence).

This rearrangement joins TRBV3-1 to TRBJ1-2; D is unresolved. V lost 1 base, J lost 1 base, and 13 bases lay in between. Looked up from germline, CDR1 is LGHDT and CDR2 is YNNKEL (reference sequence). The CDR3 loop spans 16 amino acids. The DNA for the CDR3 is TGTGCCAGCAGCCAAGTGGGAGGCAGGAATAACTATGGCTACACCTTC. Protein product: CASSQVGGRNNYGYTF.